What follows is one TCR beta chain and its context. What it recognizes is unknown. The sample originates from a study of radiation and T cells in renal cell carcinoma. Study-level information: Nephrectomy followed 15 Gy stereotactic body radiation by 4 weeks.

Regarding time point: blood 2 weeks post-SBRT. Stated treatment: 15 Gy SBRT to primary tumor, nephrectomy 4 weeks later. Radiation-treated patients gave blood at baseline, week 2 and week 4. Germline V lookup: CDR1 MDHEN, CDR2 SYDVKM. V was cut by 7 bases and J by 0 bases, with 25 bases left in between. The CDR3 runs 19 residues. Broader study findings: In blood, top tumor clones expanded by 2 weeks, shrinking by 4.

The table came from immunoSEQ multiplex PCR; TCRdb's copy has only in-frame clones and leaves some out. The data show roughly 75,000 clones, with 82% seen just once and 5.5% to 7.5% held by the top ten. This rearrangement joins TRBV28 to TRBJ2-4, with a tentative D call TRBD1 (6 bases). This TCR came from a man aged 55 to 70 with renal cell carcinoma. This specimen consisted of blood, obtained from a patient whose treatment included radiotherapy and nephrectomy. The DNA of the CDR3 is TGTGCCAGCACCCATGGAAAAACAGGGTGGGGGTTAGCCAAAAACATTCAGTACTTC. Protein sequence: CASTHGKTGWGLAKNIQYF. Using reference TRBV28 and TRBJ2-4 for the parts outside the CDR3, the full variable domain is DVKVTQSSRYLVKRTGEKVFLECVQDMDHENMFWYRQDPGLGLRLIYFSYDVKMKEKGDIPEGYSVSREKKERFSLILESASTNQTSMYLCASTHGKTGWGLAKNIQYFGAGTRLSVL.